This T cell receptor beta chain comes out of a study of T cells in Graves' hyperthyroidism and ophthalmopathy. Thyroid ultrasound and orbital computed tomography, with clinical symptoms and serum thyroxine and TRAb, informed diagnoses. The source material, RNA transcripts, was used to amplify TCR beta CDR3 regions. The HTBI primer set served for first-round RT-PCR of the TCR CDR3. Each CDR3 protein is one row after TCRdb ran MiXCR on the multiplex PCR reads. The sample contains 550,000 to 700,000 distinct CDR3 sequences, 35% to 55% of which appear only once. Per germline, CDR1 ENHRY and CDR2 SYGVKD. Trimming took 4 bases from V and 0 from J, leaving 6 bases between them. The CDR3 covers 13 residues.

Sequenced sample: peripheral blood or thyroid tissue (not recorded which). The sequence was obtained from an adult woman with Graves' disease, either hyperthyroidism or ophthalmopathy (not recorded which). The chain has TRBV10-3 and TRBJ2-5; D remains ambiguous. This CDR3 is CAISAPDQETQYF. CDR3 nucleotide sequence: TGTGCCATCAGTGCCCCGGACCAAGAGACCCAGTACTTC.